The present entry profiles one T cell receptor (beta chain) with its context. Trimming took 4 bases from V and 1 from J; bases not matched to a gene: 9. The CDR3 extends over 17 amino acids. The germline V gene encodes CDR1 SEHNR and CDR2 FQNEAQ (reference sequence). Authors' analysis steps: Nucleated cell number was recorded as an estimate derived from reference gene primer amplification. Method: immunoSEQ multiplex PCR; TCRdb's copy keeps in-frame clones and lacks some. The V and J calls and the clone size are those of that table, but D and trimming were determined from the DNA. The sample consists of about 91,000 clones, around four fifths of them appearing once. This sample is drawn from a study of blood T cell repertoires in COVID-19. Looking at the study overall: Samples of COVID-19 (acute and convalescent) were obtained from the United States, Italy and Spain. PBMCs, B-cell-depleted T cells, or T cells provided the cDNA or gDNA that made up the material.

This TCR was sampled from an elderly woman with acute or convalescent COVID-19. V usage is TRBV7-9 and J usage is TRBJ2-1; 8 nucleotides agree with TRBD2. The specimen was peripheral blood. The CDR3 sequence: CASSSPLAGDSYNEQFF. The CDR3 bases are TGTGCCAGCAGCTCCCCGCTAGCGGGCGATTCCTACAATGAGCAGTTCTTC.